This record looks at one T cell receptor beta chain sequence and its context. CDR3 length: 15 amino acids. The ends lost 2 bases at V and 4 bases at J; junction bases unmatched: 2. The germline gives CDR1 SGHRS, CDR2 YFSETQ. This sample was included in a study of blood T cell repertoires in COVID-19. Across the whole study: The United States, Italy and Spain were the sources of the acute and convalescent COVID-19 samples. T cells, B-cell-depleted T cells, or PBMCs provided the cDNA or gDNA that served as material.

Patients at the Seattle site were enrolled during active infection and followed longitudinally. In the study's own analysis: Estimates of nucleated cell counts were drawn from the amplification of reference gene primers. Sequencing used immunoSEQ multiplex PCR; TCRdb keeps in-frame clones, though not all of them. The DNA was the basis for D and trimming; V, J and clone size are from that table. The table lists 250,000 to 300,000 clones, almost 90% of them singletons. J is TRBJ1-5 and V is TRBV5-1, with 11 bases identical to TRBD1. The receptor's source is a woman aged 25 to 39 with COVID-19, enrolled during active disease. The sample taken for sequencing was peripheral blood. DNA of the CDR3: TGCGCCAGCAGCTTAGGGACAGGGGGGAATCAGCCCCAGCATTTT. This codes for CASSLGTGGNQPQHF.